This TCR beta chain was found in a study of blood T cell repertoires in COVID-19. The table came from immunoSEQ multiplex PCR; TCRdb's copy has only in-frame clones and leaves some out. This sample yields about 77,000 clones, of which more than 80% are seen a single time; 4% to 5.5% belongs to the top ten. The source material was peripheral blood. This TCR derives from a woman in her 70s with acute or convalescent COVID-19.

CDR3: CASSRQGSYEQYF. The CDR3 nucleotides read TGTGCCAGTAGTAGACAGGGTTCCTACGAGCAGTACTTC. The gene calls are TRBV19 and TRBJ2-7, with 7 bases lining up with TRBD1. The CDR3 runs 13 residues. The trim removed 4 bases at V and 1 base at J, leaving 1 base unmatched. The V gene's germline CDR1 is LNHDA and CDR2 SQIVND (reference sequence).